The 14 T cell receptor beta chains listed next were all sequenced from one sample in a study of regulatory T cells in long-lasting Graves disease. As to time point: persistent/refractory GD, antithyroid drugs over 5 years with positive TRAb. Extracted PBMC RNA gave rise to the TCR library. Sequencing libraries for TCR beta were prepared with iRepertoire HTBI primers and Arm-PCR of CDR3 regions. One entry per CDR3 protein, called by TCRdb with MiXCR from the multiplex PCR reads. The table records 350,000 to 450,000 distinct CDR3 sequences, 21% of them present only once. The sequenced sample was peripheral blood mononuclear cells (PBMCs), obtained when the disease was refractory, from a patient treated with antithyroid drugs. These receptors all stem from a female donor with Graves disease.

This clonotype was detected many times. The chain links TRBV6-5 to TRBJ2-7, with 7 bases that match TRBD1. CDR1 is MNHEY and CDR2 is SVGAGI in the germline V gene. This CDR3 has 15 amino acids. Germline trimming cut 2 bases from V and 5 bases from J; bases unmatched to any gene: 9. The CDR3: CASSYRSWQGDEQYF. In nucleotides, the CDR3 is TGTGCCAGCAGTTACAGGTCTTGGCAGGGGGACGAGCAGTACTTC.

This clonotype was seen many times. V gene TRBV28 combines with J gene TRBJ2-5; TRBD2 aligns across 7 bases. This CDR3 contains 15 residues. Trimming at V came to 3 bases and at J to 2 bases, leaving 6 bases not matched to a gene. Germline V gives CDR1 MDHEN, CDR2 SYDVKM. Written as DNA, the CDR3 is TGTGCCAGCAGTTTTGGGGAGGGAACACAAGAGACCCAGTACTTC. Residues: CASSFGEGTQETQYF.

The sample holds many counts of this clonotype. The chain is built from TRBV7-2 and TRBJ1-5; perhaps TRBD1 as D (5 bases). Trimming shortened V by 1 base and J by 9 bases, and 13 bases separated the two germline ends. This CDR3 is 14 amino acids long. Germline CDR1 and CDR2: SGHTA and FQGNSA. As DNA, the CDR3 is TGTGCCAGCAGCTTAGGAGGGACCTTCGGGCCCCAGCATTTT. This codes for CASSLGGTFGPQHF.

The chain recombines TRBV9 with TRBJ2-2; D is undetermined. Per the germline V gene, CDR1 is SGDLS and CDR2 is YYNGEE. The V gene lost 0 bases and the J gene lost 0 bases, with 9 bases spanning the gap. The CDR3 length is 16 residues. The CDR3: CASSVAGLANTGELFF. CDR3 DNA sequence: TGTGCCAGCAGCGTAGCTGGGCTCGCGAACACCGGGGAGCTGTTTTTT.

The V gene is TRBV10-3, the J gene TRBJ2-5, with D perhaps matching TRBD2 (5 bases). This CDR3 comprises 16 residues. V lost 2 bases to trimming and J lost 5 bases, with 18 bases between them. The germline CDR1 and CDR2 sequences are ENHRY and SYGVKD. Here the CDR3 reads CAISEIASSMAETQYF. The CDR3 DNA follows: TGTGCCATCAGTGAGATAGCGAGTTCCATGGCGGAGACCCAGTACTTC.

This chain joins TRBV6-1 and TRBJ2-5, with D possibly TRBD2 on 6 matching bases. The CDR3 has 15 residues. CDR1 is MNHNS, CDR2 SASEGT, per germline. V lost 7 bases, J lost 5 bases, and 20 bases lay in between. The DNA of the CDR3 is TGTGCCAGCACCTCGACTAGGGCCCCGGGGGAGACCCAGTACTTC. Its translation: CASTSTRAPGETQYF.

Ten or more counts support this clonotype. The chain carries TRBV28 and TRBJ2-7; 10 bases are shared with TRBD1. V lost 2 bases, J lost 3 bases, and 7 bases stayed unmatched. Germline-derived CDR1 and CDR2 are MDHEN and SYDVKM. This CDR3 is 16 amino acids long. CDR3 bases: TGTGCCAGCAGTTTACGGGTCGGGACAGGGGACTACGAGCAGTACTTC. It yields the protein CASSLRVGTGDYEQYF. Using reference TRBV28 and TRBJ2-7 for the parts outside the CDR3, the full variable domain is DVKVTQSSRYLVKRTGEKVFLECVQDMDHENMFWYRQDPGLGLRLIYFSYDVKMKEKGDIPEGYSVSREKKERFSLILESASTNQTSMYLCASSLRVGTGDYEQYFGPGTRLTVT.

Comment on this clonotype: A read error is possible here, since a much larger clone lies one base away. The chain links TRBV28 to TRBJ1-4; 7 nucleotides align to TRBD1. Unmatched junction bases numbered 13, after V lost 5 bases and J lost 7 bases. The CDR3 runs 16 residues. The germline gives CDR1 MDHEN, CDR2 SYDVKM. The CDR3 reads CASSLAEGARSEKLFF. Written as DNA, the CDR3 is TGTGCCAGCAGTCTTGCTGAGGGGGCGCGGAGTGAAAAACTGTTTTTT.

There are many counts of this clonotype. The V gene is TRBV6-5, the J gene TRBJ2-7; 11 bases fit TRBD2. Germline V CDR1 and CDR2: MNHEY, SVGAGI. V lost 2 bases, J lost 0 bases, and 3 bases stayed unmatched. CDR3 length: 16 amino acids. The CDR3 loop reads CASSYLAGGSSYEQYF. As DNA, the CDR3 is TGTGCCAGCAGTTACCTAGCGGGAGGAAGCTCCTACGAGCAGTACTTC.

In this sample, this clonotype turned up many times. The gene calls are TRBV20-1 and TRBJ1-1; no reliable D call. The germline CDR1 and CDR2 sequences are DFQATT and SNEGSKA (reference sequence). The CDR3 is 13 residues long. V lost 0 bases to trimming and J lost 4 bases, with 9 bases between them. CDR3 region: CSARDLGSTEAFF. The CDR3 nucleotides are TGCAGTGCTAGAGATTTAGGGAGCACTGAAGCTTTCTTT.

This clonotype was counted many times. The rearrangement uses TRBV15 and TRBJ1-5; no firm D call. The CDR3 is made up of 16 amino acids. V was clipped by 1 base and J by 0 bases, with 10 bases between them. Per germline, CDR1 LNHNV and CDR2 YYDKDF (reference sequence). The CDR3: CATSRGLILSNQPQHF. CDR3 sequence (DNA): TGTGCCACCAGCAGAGGTTTGATACTTAGCAATCAGCCCCAGCATTTT.

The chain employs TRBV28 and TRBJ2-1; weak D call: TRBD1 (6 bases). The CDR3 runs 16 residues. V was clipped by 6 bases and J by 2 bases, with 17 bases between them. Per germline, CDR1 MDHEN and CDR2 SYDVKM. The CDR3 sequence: CASRTDSGVPYNEQFF. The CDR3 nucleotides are TGTGCCAGCAGGACAGACTCAGGGGTACCCTACAATGAGCAGTTCTTC.

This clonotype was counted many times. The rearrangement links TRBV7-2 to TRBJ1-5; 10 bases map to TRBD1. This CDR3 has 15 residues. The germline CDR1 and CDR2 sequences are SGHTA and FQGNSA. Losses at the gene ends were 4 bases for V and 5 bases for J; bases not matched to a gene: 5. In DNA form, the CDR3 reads TGTGCCAGCAGCTATTGGGACAGGGGCGATCAGCCCCAGCATTTT. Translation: CASSYWDRGDQPQHF.

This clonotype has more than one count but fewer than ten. CDR3: CSAAGGADIQYF. The CDR3, as DNA: TGCAGTGCAGCGGGGGGAGCGGACATTCAGTACTTC. The chain employs TRBV20-1 and TRBJ2-4, with 9 bases fitting TRBD2. The CDR3 runs to 12 residues. Trimming at V came to 6 bases and at J to 8 bases, leaving 5 bases not matched to a gene. Germline CDR1 DFQATT, CDR2 SNEGSKA (reference sequence).